This TCR beta chain comes out of a study of blood T cells in healthy people across ages (dated by TCRdb to between 2014 and 2017). Regarding the study in general: In model experiments, roughly one uniquely barcoded TCR beta cDNA molecule per two T cells was captured by template switching. Using deep sequencing normalized with unique cDNA molecular identifiers, the study measured how TCR beta repertoire diversity changes with age. The donors were split into four age groups: young (average around 16 years), middle-aged (39), aged (about 56) and long-lived (roughly 86). Donors of different ages were randomly distributed across sequencing lanes to avoid experimental bias. For two donors (one aged 18 to 30 and one aged 80 or older), the study analyzed two additional independent replicas of 1 million unique cDNA reads from the same blood draw. Broader findings and caveats from the paper: There was a strong correlation between observed TCR beta diversity and the percentage of naive T cells measured by flow cytometry. Estimates of total diversity based on one million sequenced T cells were regarded as lower bounds and as underestimates. As age increased, observed TCR beta diversity per million T cells dropped in a roughly linear way, and a significant reduction was already evident by age 40. Since profiling was done on bulk unsorted PBMCs, naive and antigen-experienced compartments could not be conclusively compared. The long-lived group showed more naive CD4+ T cells, fewer expanded clones and increased TCR diversity than the aged group, suggesting age selection. Because donor CMV infection status was unknown, age-related changes in expanded clonotypes were potentially confounded.

The 39 donors, aged 6 to 90 years, were systemically healthy Caucasian individuals from Russia. Each donor gave around 9.9 milliliters of peripheral blood, collected into EDTA-treated Vacutainer tubes. Ficoll-Paque density-gradient centrifugation was used to isolate PBMCs, with at least 6 million obtained per sample. Total RNA was extracted from PBMCs with Trizol reagent, with at least 5.5 micrograms obtained per sample. The percentages of naive CD45RAhigh/CD27high T cells were determined by flow cytometry on a PBMC aliquot from every donor. Library preparation was by 5' RACE. These reads were obtained on an Illumina HiSeq 2500. A second PCR of about 7 to 12 cycles was run with a J-beta primer mix and a sample-barcoded 5' primer. Each TCR beta cDNA molecule received a unique molecular identifier from a template-switch 5' adaptor carrying 12 random nucleotides. At least 2.5 million CDR3-containing paired-end reads were obtained from each sample. First-strand cDNA was synthesized from all RNA with the Mint cDNA synthesis kit, primed by a TRBC-specific oligonucleotide. All cDNA was treated with uracil-DNA glycosylase and then went through a first 18-cycle PCR with the universal primers M1SS and BC2_uni_R. The authors' analysis ran thus. For normalization, 1 million high-quality reads, each with a distinct molecular identifier, were randomly selected from each sample. Instead of being binned into consensus sequences, reads that shared molecular identifiers were thrown out. MiTCR, with a Q25 quality threshold and the strictest error-elimination algorithm, was used for CDR3 identification, clonotype clustering and error correction. Lower-bound total TCR beta diversity was estimated with a nonparametric unseen species model using Euler transformation. Clones were called with MiXCR by TCRdb after fastp trimmed the public reads at Q25, and only in-frame beta chains were retained. A single entry per CDR3 protein holds the most common genes and DNA from its merged rows. For this entry, the V and J calls and clone size follow TCRdb and not the study's own pipeline. This sample holds some 900,000 distinct CDR3 sequences; under 35% were observed only once. Around 16% of the sample rests with the top ten.

This clonotype occurred many times. Its cognate antigen has yet to be identified. No per-base quality is available; no much larger clone lies one base away. The germline V end is reduced by 6 bases and the J end by 0 bases; junction bases left unmatched: 9. Measured from the cysteine to the phenylalanine, the CDR3 is 16 residues long. Just the 48-base CDR3 DNA is kept, in frame starting at base 1. The chain is encoded by TRBV12-3 or TRBV12-4 joined to TRBJ1-2, and 8 bases in between align with TRBD1. This receptor was taken from an elderly woman in good health. The specimen sequenced was blood. The nucleotide sequence is given as TGTGCCAGCAGCCGAGGGACAGGCCGAGCTAACTATGGCTACACCTTC. Its protein reads: CASSRGTGRANYGYTF.